This entry features one T cell receptor beta chain sequence. No antigen is known for it. Assay: immunoSEQ multiplex PCR; the TCRdb copy retains only in-frame clones and omits some. Of some 98,000 clones listed, 70% to 90% are singletons. The data were taken from a study of cytomegalovirus exposure and HLA in healthy donors. About the study: A later analysis reported the same platform for the roughly 110 validation repertoires and the 500 to 750 first-cohort repertoires. Study-wide findings and caveats: It was reported that the classifier diagnosed cytomegalovirus status with high specificity and sensitivity in both the original and validation cohorts. The study recorded 160 or so TCR beta chains that were cytomegalovirus-associated.

The CDR3 is made up of 15 amino acids. With 4 bases clipped from V and 6 bases from J, the junction kept 4 bases outside the gene matches. Germline CDR1 is SGHRS and CDR2 is YFSETQ. This TCR was recovered from a woman between 25 and 40 years old in good health and CMV-seronegative. Input material: PBMCs. This chain links TRBV5-1 with TRBJ2-1, with 13 bases identical to TRBD2. CDR3 loop: CASSRGLAGVNEQFF. The CDR3 DNA sequence: TGCGCCAGCAGCAGAGGACTAGCGGGAGTCAATGAGCAGTTCTTC.